A single sample is the source of the 25 T cell receptor beta chains below, sequenced in a study of cytomegalovirus exposure and HLA in healthy donors. Amplification used 60 Vbeta primers and 13 Jbeta primers. TCRdb keeps only in-frame clones here, not all; method: immunoSEQ multiplex PCR. The data contain around 190,000 clones, 60% to 80% of them singletons. Sequenced material: PBMCs. The source of these receptors is a woman in her 30s in good health and CMV-seropositive.

The chain employs TRBV5-4 and TRBJ2-7, with D possibly matching TRBD2 (5 bases). CDR3 length: 12 amino acids. Trimming removed 0 bases at V and 6 bases at J, with 7 bases between. Germline assignment: CDR1 SGHNT and CDR2 YYREEE (reference sequence). In nucleotides, the CDR3 is TGTGCCAGCAGCTTGGATGCGGGCGAGCAGTACTTC. Residues: CASSLDAGEQYF.

This clone was found a few times. This chain links TRBV4-2 with TRBJ2-7, with D possibly being TRBD2 (6 bases). CDR3 length: 15 residues. V was shortened by 0 bases and J by 2 bases, with 11 bases between the two germline ends. Germline V lookup: CDR1 LGHNA, CDR2 YNFKEQ. The CDR3, as DNA: TGTGCCAGCAGCCAAGATAGCGGAGGTGCCTACGAGCAGTACTTC. Its protein is CASSQDSGGAYEQYF.

This clone was detected only a few times. V is TRBV5-1 and J is TRBJ1-1; D is unresolved. This CDR3 is built from 15 residues. Germline CDR1 and CDR2: SGHRS and YFSETQ. The V end lost 1 base, the J end lost 2 bases, and 12 bases lay between the germline ends. CDR3 protein: CASSLNPGSNTEAFF. The CDR3 nucleotides read TGCGCCAGCAGCTTGAACCCTGGGAGTAACACTGAAGCTTTCTTT. Full variable domain (remainder filled in from reference TRBV5-1 and TRBJ1-1): KAGVTQTPRYLIKTRGQQVTLSCSPISGHRSVSWYQQTPGQGLQFLFEYFSETQRNKGNFPGRFSGRQFSNSRSEMNVSTLELGDSALYLCASSLNPGSNTEAFFGQGTRLTVV.

This clone was seen a few times. The chain carries TRBV9 and TRBJ1-5; D gene uncertain. Germline-derived CDR1 and CDR2 are SGDLS and YYNGEE. The CDR3 is made up of 9 amino acids. The CDR3 coding sequence is TGTGCACGGGGTCAGCCCCAGCATTTT. It codes for CARGQPQHF. Looking up the rest from reference TRBV9 and TRBJ1-5 gives the full variable domain: DSGVTQTPKHLITATGQRVTLRCSPRSGDLSVYWYQQSLDQGLQFLIQYYNGEERAKGNILERFSAQQFPDLHSELNLSSLELGDSALYFCARGQPQHFGDGTRLSIL.

The table lists this clone with a count of one. V usage is TRBV10-2 and J usage is TRBJ1-2; TRBD1 is a possible D gene (5 bases). Trimming cost V 6 bases and J 4 bases, with 15 bases left between them. The CDR3 loop spans 14 amino acids. In germline, CDR1 is WSHSY, CDR2 SAAADI. CDR3 coding DNA: TGCGCCAGCAGCCCGGGACTACTAATCTATGGCTACACCTTC. Encoded protein: CASSPGLLIYGYTF.

The chain joins TRBV29-1 to TRBJ2-5; 7 bases are shared with TRBD1. Germline V CDR1 and CDR2: SQVTM, ANQGSEA. Losses at the gene ends were 3 bases for V and 5 bases for J; bases not matched to a gene: 6. The CDR3 has 13 residues. The chain's CDR3 is CSVERGRRETQYF. The CDR3 DNA reads TGCAGCGTTGAGAGGGGGCGGCGGGAGACCCAGTACTTC.

The CDR3 is CASSITGGTYGYTF. The CDR3, as DNA: TGTGCCAGCAGTATCACAGGGGGCACCTATGGCTACACCTTC. The gene calls are TRBV27 and TRBJ1-2, with 9 nucleotides matching TRBD1. The CDR3 consists of 14 residues. V lost 5 bases and J lost 4; bases outside the gene matches: 5. Germline CDR1 is MNHEY and CDR2 is SMNVEV (reference sequence).

V is TRBV9 and J is TRBJ2-5; TRBD1 agrees at 7 bases. TRBJ2-7 matches the DNA end more closely, so the J call is doubtful. CDR3 length: 14 residues. Germline values: CDR1 SGDLS, CDR2 YYNGEE. CDR3 amino acids: CASSAGQALDEQYF. The DNA for the CDR3 is TGTGCCAGCAGCGCTGGACAGGCCCTCGACGAGCAGTACTTC.

This sequence joins TRBV28 and TRBJ2-4, with no clear D. The CDR3 extends over 17 amino acids. Germline V gene sequence: CDR1 MDHEN, CDR2 SYDVKM. Trimming stripped 4 bases from V and 0 bases from J, with 16 bases between. The CDR3 loop is CASSSALAELAKNIQYF. The DNA of the CDR3 is TGTGCCAGCAGTTCGGCTCTTGCGGAGCTAGCCAAAAACATTCAGTACTTC.

This clone has just a few counts. This chain joins TRBV7-9 and TRBJ2-1; TRBD1 might be the D (5 bases). There are 13 residues in the CDR3. Trimming left V 1 base short and J 8 bases short, with 9 bases between. The V gene's germline CDR1 is SEHNR and CDR2 FQNEAQ (reference sequence). CDR3 in amino acids: CASSLGGSDEQFF. CDR3 in DNA: TGTGCCAGCAGCTTAGGGGGCTCCGATGAGCAGTTCTTC.

This clone has just a few counts. V is TRBV7-9 and J is TRBJ1-2; 8 bases fit TRBD1. Germline V gives CDR1 SEHNR, CDR2 FQNEAQ (reference sequence). V dropped 5 bases and J dropped 5; count of bases not matched to a gene: 10. This CDR3 comprises 15 residues. CDR3 DNA: TGTGCCAGCAGCGCCACGACAGGGGAATCTTATGGCTACACCTTC. This sequence encodes CASSATTGESYGYTF.

The rearrangement links TRBV19 to TRBJ1-1; 8 bases fit TRBD1. CDR3 size: 14 residues. Germline loops: CDR1 LNHDA, CDR2 SQIVND (reference sequence). Germline trimming cut 2 bases from V and 4 bases from J; bases unmatched to any gene: 3. The CDR3 DNA reads TGTGCCAGTAGTATAACAGGGGGAGGCACTGAAGCTTTCTTT. Translated, it gives CASSITGGGTEAFF.

The chain combines TRBV27 with TRBJ2-7, with a possible D match to TRBD1 (5 bases). CDR1 and CDR2 from the germline V gene are MNHEY and SMNVEV (reference sequence). V was trimmed by 11 bases and J by 6 bases, leaving 17 bases between them. The length of the CDR3 is 12 residues. The CDR3 protein is CAGKPRAGEQYF. CDR3 in DNA: TGTGCCGGCAAACCCAGGGCAGGCGAGCAGTACTTC.

CDR3 residues: CASSPGVLAGGGEQFF. In DNA form, the CDR3 reads TGTGCCAGCAGCCCTGGAGTCCTAGCGGGAGGGGGTGAGCAGTTCTTC. The rearrangement joins TRBV5-4 to TRBJ2-1; 12 bases are a match to TRBD2. This CDR3 region has 16 residues. The V and J ends lost 4 bases and 9 bases, in that order; junction bases with no gene match: 11. From germline, CDR1 is SGHNT and CDR2 YYREEE (reference sequence).

The sample holds one count of this clone. The chain joins TRBV7-9 to TRBJ2-5, with TRBD1 as a possible D gene (6 bases). V was cut by 5 bases and J by 1 base, with 14 bases left in between. Germline V CDR1 and CDR2: SEHNR, FQNEAQ (reference sequence). The CDR3 consists of 15 residues. The CDR3 sequence is CASSSRQEAQETQYF. The DNA for the CDR3 is TGTGCCAGCAGCAGTAGACAGGAGGCCCAAGAGACCCAGTACTTC. The full variable domain, with the rest looked up from reference TRBV7-9 and TRBJ2-5, is DTGVSQNPRHKITKRGQNVTFRCDPISEHNRLYWYRQTLGQGPEFLTYFQNEAQLEKSRLLSDRFSAERPKGSFSTLEIQRTEQGDSAMYLCASSSRQEAQETQYFGPGTRLLVL.

The chain recombines TRBV2 with TRBJ1-6; D gene unclear. V was clipped by 6 bases and J by 8 bases, with 5 bases between them. Per germline, CDR1 SNHLY and CDR2 FYNNEI. The CDR3 covers 11 residues. The CDR3 bases are TGTGCCAGCAGCCCGGATTCACCCCTCCACTTT. Protein product: CASSPDSPLHF. The complete variable domain, with remaining parts taken from reference TRBV2 and TRBJ1-6, reads EPEVTQTPSHQVTQMGQEVILRCVPISNHLYFYWYRQILGQKVEFLVSFYNNEISEKSEIFDDQFSVERPDGSNFTLKIRSTKLEDSAMYFCASSPDSPLHFGNGTRLTVT.

The chain employs TRBV27 and TRBJ2-1; TRBD1 aligns across 8 bases. The junction had 11 bases not matched to a gene; V was cut back by 7 bases and J by 6 bases. Germline CDR1 MNHEY, CDR2 SMNVEV (reference sequence). This CDR3 has 15 amino acids. CDR3 DNA: TGTGCCAGCATGAAGGACAGGGCAATGGGCAATGAGCAGTTCTTC. It is translated as CASMKDRAMGNEQFF.

This clone was observed a few times. The chain carries TRBV27 and TRBJ2-4; D possibly corresponds to TRBD1 (6 bases). CDR1 is MNHEY and CDR2 is SMNVEV in the germline V gene (reference sequence). V lost 5 bases and J 9 bases, leaving 17 bases between the germline ends. The CDR3 totals 14 residues. CDR3 residues: CASSVQGSVGIQYF. The CDR3 DNA follows: TGTGCCAGCAGTGTACAGGGTTCAGTAGGCATTCAGTACTTC.

The V call is TRBV7-2, the J call TRBJ2-7; the D gene is possibly TRBD1 (6 bases). V was clipped by 3 bases and J by 7 bases, with 16 bases between them. Looked up from germline, CDR1 is SGHTA and CDR2 is FQGNSA. CDR3 length: 14 amino acids. The CDR3 here is CASSFSGVLQEQYF. CDR3 sequence (DNA): TGTGCCAGCAGCTTCTCAGGGGTACTACAGGAGCAGTACTTC.

This clone showed up just a few times. The rearrangement links TRBV7-9 to TRBJ2-1, with TRBD1 matching over 7 bases. V shed 0 bases and J 8 bases; nucleotides not matched to a gene: 4. Germline lookup yields CDR1 SEHNR and CDR2 FQNEAQ (reference sequence). The CDR3 length is 14 residues. The CDR3 bases are TGTGCCAGCAGCTTAGCGGGACAGAACGATGAGCAGTTCTTC. Translated, it gives CASSLAGQNDEQFF.

The CDR3 DNA is TGTGCCAGCCGGGACAGGGGGGGTCAGCCCCAGCATTTT. It encodes CASRDRGGQPQHF. The rearrangement uses TRBV27 and TRBJ1-5; TRBD1 matches at 11 bases. The CDR3 length is 13 residues. Germline V gives CDR1 MNHEY, CDR2 SMNVEV (reference sequence). V trimming: 8 bases; J trimming: 6 bases; junction bases outside the gene matches: 3.

V and J are TRBV5-4 and TRBJ2-7; TRBD1 might be the D (5 bases). CDR1 is SGHNT, CDR2 YYREEE, per germline (reference sequence). Trimming removed 5 bases from V and 1 base from J, with 13 bases in between. This CDR3 has 14 residues. The CDR3 is CASSYDSSSYEQYF. The CDR3 region has the DNA TGTGCCAGCAGTTACGACAGTTCATCCTACGAGCAGTACTTC.

This clone was found a few times. The chain links TRBV5-4 to TRBJ1-2; a possible D gene is TRBD1 (6 bases). The CDR3 extends over 13 amino acids. Germline values: CDR1 SGHNT, CDR2 YYREEE (reference sequence). V was cut by 4 bases and J by 4 bases, with 11 bases left in between. CDR3 in amino acids: CASSLGGSYGYTF. The CDR3 DNA reads as TGTGCCAGCAGCCTAGGGGGAAGCTATGGCTACACCTTC.

The rearrangement joins TRBV4-1 to TRBJ2-3; 9 nucleotides align to TRBD2. J lost 3 bases, V lost 2 bases, and 9 bases had no gene match. CDR3 size: 17 residues. CDR1 is MGHRA and CDR2 is YSYEKL in the germline V gene. CDR3 residues: CASSQPAGLAGTDTQYF. The CDR3, as DNA: TGCGCCAGCAGCCAACCGGCGGGGCTAGCGGGAACAGATACGCAGTATTTT.

CDR3 bases: TGTGCCAGCAGCCAAGAACGGCGGGACGGCACAGATACGCAGTATTTT. It specifies CASSQERRDGTDTQYF. The rearrangement uses TRBV4-2 and TRBJ2-3; possibly TRBD2 for D (6 bases). Deletions cut 0 bases from V and 1 base from J, with 11 bases between. The CDR3 is 16 amino acids. Germline V gene data show CDR1 as LGHNA and CDR2 as YNFKEQ.